This entry describes one T cell receptor beta chain. This sample is drawn from a study of OX40 agonist ivuxolimab in advanced cancers. Study as a whole: From roughly 20 to 90 years was the age range, with a mean of 60 years, and roughly 83% were male. Under the entry rules, prior anti-PD-1, anti-PD-L1 or anti-CTLA-4 therapy was allowed, and more than 35% had some.

This table comes from immunoSEQ multiplex PCR, and its TCRdb copy is limited to in-frame clones, with some not included. The sample contains some 40,000 clones, more than 85% of which appear only once. CDR1 is SGHTA and CDR2 is FQGTGA in the germline V gene. Trimming shortened V by 4 bases and J by 14 bases, and 9 bases separated the two germline ends. The CDR3 covers 10 residues. The chain has TRBV7-3 and TRBJ1-5, with D unresolved. Here the sequenced sample was CD4+ or CD8+ T cells sorted from blood, taken in a trial of the OX40 agonist ivuxolimab. This TCR was sampled from an adult with an advanced solid tumor such as melanoma, head and neck, liver or kidney cancer. CDR3 bases: TGTGCCAGCAGCTCCGGGCTAAAGCATTTT. Translation gives CASSSGLKHF.